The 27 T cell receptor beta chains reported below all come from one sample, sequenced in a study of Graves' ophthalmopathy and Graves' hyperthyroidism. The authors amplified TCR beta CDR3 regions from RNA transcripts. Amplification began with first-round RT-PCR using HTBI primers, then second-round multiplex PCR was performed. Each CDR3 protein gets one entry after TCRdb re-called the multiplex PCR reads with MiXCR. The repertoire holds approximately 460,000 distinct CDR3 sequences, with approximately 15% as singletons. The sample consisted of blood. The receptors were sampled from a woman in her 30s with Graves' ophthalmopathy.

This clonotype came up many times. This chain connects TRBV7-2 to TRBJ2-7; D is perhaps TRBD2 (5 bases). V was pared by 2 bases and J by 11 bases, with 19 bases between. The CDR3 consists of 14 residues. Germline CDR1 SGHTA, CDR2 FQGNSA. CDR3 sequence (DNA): TGTGCCAGCAGCTTACGAGGGCTGCCACCCCTTGAGTACTTC. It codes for CASSLRGLPPLEYF.

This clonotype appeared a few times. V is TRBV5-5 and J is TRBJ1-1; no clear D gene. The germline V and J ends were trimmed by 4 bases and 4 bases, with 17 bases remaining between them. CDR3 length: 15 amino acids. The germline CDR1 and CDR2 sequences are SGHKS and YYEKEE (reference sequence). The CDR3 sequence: CASSPQPRSSTEAFF. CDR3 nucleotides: TGTGCCAGCAGCCCCCAACCCAGGTCCTCCACTGAAGCTTTCTTT.

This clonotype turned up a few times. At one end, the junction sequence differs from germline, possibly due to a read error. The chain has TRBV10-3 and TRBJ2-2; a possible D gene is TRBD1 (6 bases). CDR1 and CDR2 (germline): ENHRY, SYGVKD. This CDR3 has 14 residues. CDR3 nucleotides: TGTGCCATCAGTGGGGACATCCACACCGGGGAGCTGTGTTTT. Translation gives CAISGDIHTGELCF.

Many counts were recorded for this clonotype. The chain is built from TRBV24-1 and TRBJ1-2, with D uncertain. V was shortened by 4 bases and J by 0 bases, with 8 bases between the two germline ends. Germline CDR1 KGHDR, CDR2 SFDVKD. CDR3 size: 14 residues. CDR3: CATSDSPPNYGYTF. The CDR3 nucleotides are TGTGCCACCAGTGACAGTCCTCCTAACTATGGCTACACCTTC.

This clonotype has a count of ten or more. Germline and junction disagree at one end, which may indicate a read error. The CDR3 DNA follows: TGTGCCAGCAGTCGGGTGAACACCGGGGAGCTGTTCTTT. It specifies CASSRVNTGELFF. The chain carries TRBV12-3 or TRBV12-4 and TRBJ2-2; D perhaps matches TRBD2 (5 bases). This CDR3 region has 13 residues.

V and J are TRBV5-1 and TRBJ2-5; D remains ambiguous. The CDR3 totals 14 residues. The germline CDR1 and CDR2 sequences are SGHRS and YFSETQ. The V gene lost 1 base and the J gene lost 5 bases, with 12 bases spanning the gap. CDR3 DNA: TGCGCCAGCAGCTTGCGGACCATGGAGGAGACCCAGTACTTC. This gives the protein CASSLRTMEETQYF.

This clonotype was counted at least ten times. CDR3 amino acids: CASSLFGLPQETQYF. For the CDR3, the DNA is TGTGCCAGCAGTTTATTCGGACTGCCGCAAGAGACCCAGTACTTC. The V gene is TRBV28, the J gene TRBJ2-5; maybe TRBD2 (5 bases). V was trimmed by 1 base and J by 2 bases, leaving 11 bases between them. The CDR3 has 15 amino acids. Germline-derived CDR1 and CDR2 are MDHEN and SYDVKM.

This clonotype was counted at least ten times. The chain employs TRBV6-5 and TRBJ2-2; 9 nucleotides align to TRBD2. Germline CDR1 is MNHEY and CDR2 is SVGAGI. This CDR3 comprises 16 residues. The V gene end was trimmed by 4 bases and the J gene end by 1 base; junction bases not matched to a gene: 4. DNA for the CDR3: TGTGCCAGCAGTTTACTTAGCGGGAGGAACACCGGGGAGCTGTTTTTT. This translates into CASSLLSGRNTGELFF.

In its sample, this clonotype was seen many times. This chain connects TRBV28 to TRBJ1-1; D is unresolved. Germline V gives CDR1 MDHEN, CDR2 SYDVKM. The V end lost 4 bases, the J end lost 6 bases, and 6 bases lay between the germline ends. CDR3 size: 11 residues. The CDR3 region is CASSSPSEAFF. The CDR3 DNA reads TGTGCCAGCAGTTCCCCGTCTGAAGCTTTCTTT.

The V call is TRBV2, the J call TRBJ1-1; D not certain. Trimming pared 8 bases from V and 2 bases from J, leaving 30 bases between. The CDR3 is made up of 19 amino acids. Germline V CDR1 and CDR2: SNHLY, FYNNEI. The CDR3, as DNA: TGTGCCAGCGCCTCGAAGAAGACGGCAGCCTCTGTCCGAAACACTGAAGCTTTCTTT. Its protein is CASASKKTAASVRNTEAFF. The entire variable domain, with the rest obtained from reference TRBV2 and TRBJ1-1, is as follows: EPEVTQTPSHQVTQMGQEVILRCVPISNHLYFYWYRQILGQKVEFLVSFYNNEISEKSEIFDDQFSVERPDGSNFTLKIRSTKLEDSAMYFCASASKKTAASVRNTEAFFGQGTRLTVV.

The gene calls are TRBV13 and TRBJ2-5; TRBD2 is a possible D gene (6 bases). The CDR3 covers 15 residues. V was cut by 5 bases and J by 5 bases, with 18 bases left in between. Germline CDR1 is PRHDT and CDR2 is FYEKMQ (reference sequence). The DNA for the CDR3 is TGTGCCAGCAGCGCGGGACCTGGGGGTGGTGAGACCCAGTACTTC. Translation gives CASSAGPGGGETQYF.

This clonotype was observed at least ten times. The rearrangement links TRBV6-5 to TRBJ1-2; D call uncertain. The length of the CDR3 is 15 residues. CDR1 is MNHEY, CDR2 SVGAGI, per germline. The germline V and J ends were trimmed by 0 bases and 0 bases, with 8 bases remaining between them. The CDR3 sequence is CASSYSLKANYGYTF. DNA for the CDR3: TGTGCCAGCAGTTACTCACTTAAAGCTAACTATGGCTACACCTTC.

The CDR3 loop reads CASSETARNTEAFF. CDR3 DNA: TGCGCCAGCAGCGAGACAGCTAGGAACACTGAAGCTTTCTTT. The rearrangement uses TRBV5-1 and TRBJ1-1; TRBD1 is a possible D gene (5 bases). Between the trimmed V and J ends, which lost 4 bases and 1 base, there was a span of 11 bases. Germline V gives CDR1 SGHRS, CDR2 YFSETQ. This CDR3 has 14 residues. Based on the CDR3 plus reference TRBV5-1 and TRBJ1-1, the full variable domain is KAGVTQTPRYLIKTRGQQVTLSCSPISGHRSVSWYQQTPGQGLQFLFEYFSETQRNKGNFPGRFSGRQFSNSRSEMNVSTLELGDSALYLCASSETARNTEAFFGQGTRLTVV.

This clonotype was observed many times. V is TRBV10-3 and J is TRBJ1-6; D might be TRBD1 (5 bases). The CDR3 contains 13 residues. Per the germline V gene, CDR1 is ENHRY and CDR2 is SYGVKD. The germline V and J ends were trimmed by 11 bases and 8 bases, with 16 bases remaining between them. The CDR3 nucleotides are TGTGCCGCGGCTGGGGGGTCCGATTCACCCCTCCACTTT. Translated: CAAAGGSDSPLHF.

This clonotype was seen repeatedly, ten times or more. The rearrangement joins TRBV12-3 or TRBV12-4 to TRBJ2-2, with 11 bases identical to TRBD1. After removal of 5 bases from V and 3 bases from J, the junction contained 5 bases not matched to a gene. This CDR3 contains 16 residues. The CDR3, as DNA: TGTGCCAGCAGTCCGGACAGGGGGCCGGACACCGGGGAGCTGTTTTTT. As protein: CASSPDRGPDTGELFF.

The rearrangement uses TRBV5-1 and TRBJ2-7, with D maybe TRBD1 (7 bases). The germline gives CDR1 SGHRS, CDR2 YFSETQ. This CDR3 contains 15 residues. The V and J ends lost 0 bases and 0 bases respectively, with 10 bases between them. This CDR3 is CASSLVEGASYEQYF. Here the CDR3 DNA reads TGCGCCAGCAGCTTGGTGGAGGGGGCCTCCTACGAGCAGTACTTC.

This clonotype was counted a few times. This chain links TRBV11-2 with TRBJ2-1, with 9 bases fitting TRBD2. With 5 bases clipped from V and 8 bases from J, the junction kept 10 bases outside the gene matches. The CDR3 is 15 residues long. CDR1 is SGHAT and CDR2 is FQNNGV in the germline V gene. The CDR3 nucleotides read TGTGCCAGCAGCCCGGGACTAGCTCGTGGAGATGAGCAGTTCTTC. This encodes CASSPGLARGDEQFF.

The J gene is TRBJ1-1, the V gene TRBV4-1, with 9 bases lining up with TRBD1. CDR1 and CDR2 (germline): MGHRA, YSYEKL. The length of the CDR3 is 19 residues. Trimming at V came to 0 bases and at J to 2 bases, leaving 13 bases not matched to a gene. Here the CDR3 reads CASSQDQRTGEWKNTEAFF. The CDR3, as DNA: TGCGCCAGCAGCCAAGATCAAAGGACAGGGGAGTGGAAAAACACTGAAGCTTTCTTT.

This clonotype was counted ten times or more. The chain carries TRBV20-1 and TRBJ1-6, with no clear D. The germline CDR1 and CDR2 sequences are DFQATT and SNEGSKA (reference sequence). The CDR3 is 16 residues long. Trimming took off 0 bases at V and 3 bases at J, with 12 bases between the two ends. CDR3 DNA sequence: TGCAGTGCTAGAGAGGTCTCCCTACTCTATAATTCACCCCTCCACTTT. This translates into CSAREVSLLYNSPLHF.

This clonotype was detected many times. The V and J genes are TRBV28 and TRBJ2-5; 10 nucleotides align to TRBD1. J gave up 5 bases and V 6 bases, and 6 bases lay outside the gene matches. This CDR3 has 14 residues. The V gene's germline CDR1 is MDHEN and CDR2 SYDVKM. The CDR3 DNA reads TGTGCCAGCAGCCCCCGGACAGGGGGGGAGACCCAGTACTTC. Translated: CASSPRTGGETQYF.

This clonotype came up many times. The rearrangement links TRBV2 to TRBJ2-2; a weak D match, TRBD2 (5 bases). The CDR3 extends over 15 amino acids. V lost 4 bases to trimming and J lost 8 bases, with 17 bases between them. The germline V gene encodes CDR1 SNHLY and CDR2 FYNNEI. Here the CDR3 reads CASSVEGVGRGELFF. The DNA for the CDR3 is TGTGCCAGCAGTGTTGAGGGCGTGGGAAGGGGGGAGCTGTTTTTT.

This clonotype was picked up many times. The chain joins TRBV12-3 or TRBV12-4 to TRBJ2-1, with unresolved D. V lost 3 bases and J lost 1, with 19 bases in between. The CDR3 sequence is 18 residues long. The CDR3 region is CASSFKGSPKSSYNEQFF. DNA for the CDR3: TGTGCCAGCAGTTTTAAAGGCAGCCCTAAGTCTTCCTACAATGAGCAGTTCTTC.

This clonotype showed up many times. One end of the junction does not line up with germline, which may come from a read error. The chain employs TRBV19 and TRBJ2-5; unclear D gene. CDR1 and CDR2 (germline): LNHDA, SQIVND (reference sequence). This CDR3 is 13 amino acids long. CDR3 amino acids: CASKGRLQETQHF. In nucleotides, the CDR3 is TGTGCCAGTAAAGGACGGCTACAAGAGACCCAGCACTTC.

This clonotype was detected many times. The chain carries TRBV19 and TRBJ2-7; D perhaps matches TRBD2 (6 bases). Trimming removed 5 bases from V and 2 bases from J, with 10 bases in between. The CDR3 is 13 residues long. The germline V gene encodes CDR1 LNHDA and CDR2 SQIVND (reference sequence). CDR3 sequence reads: CASSGTVPYEQYF. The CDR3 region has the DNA TGTGCCAGTAGTGGGACTGTACCCTACGAGCAGTACTTC.

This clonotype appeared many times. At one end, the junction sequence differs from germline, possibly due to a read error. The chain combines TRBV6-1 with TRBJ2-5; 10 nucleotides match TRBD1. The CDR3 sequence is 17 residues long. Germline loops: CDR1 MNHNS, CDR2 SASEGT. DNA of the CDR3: TGTGCCAGCAGGGAAGGACCGGGACAGGGGTGGCGAGAGACCCAGTACTTC. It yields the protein CASREGPGQGWRETQYF.

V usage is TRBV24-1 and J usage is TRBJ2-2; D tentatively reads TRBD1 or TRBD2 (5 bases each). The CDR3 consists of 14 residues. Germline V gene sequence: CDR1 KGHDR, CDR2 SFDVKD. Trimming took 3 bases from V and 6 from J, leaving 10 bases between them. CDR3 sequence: CATSDEGRSGELFF. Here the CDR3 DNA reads TGTGCCACCAGTGATGAGGGACGGTCCGGGGAGCTGTTTTTT.

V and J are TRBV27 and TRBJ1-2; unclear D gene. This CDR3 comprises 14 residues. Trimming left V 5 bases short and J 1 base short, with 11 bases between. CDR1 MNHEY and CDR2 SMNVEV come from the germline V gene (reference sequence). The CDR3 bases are TGTGCCAGCAGTCCGGGATATCTTAACTATGGCTACACCTTC. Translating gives CASSPGYLNYGYTF.